This record looks at one TCR beta chain sequence and its context. What it binds is unknown. These data belong to a study of regulatory T cells in long-lasting Graves disease. Overall study: Antithyroid drug use was under 3 months in newly diagnosed Graves' patients.

General study points: Shared public clonotypes totalled about 2,800 in persistent patients, compared with roughly 970 in new patients.

The germline CDR1 and CDR2 sequences are SGHAT and FQNNGV. CDR3 length: 17 amino acids. V was pared by 4 bases and J by 0 bases, with 19 bases between. Assembly of TCR beta libraries relied on iRepertoire HTBI primers together with Arm-PCR of CDR3 regions. A single record per CDR3 protein comes from TCRdb applying MiXCR to the multiplex PCR reads. This sample has more than 450,000 distinct CDR3 sequences; more than 10% occur once, and the top ten carry roughly 8.9%. Time point in this sample: newly diagnosed GD, antithyroid drugs for less than 3 months. From RNA extracted from PBMCs, the TCR library was made. These records were also assigned to another study, of T cells in Graves' hyperthyroidism and ophthalmopathy. As reported in that work: Researchers defined stable Graves' hyperthyroidism as no ophthalmopathy progression within 18 months. Most clonotypes that expanded in the thyroid above 0.001 also showed up in blood.

This sequence originates from a woman aged 30 to 39 with Graves disease. Material: peripheral blood mononuclear cells (PBMCs), obtained at new diagnosis, from a patient treated with antithyroid drugs. The J gene is TRBJ2-7, the V gene TRBV11-2; D is uncertain. In nucleotides, the CDR3 is TGTGCCAGCAGCTCGGAATACGGTAGTGCGATCTCCTACGAGCAGTACTTC. This encodes CASSSEYGSAISYEQYF.